The rows below give T cell receptor beta chains drawn from one sample of a study of T cell responses to AZD1222 COVID-19 vaccine. Profiling relied on immunoSEQ multiplex PCR, and the TCRdb table lists in-frame clones only, not all of them. The sample yields 45,000 to 55,000 clones, approximately 79% seen once. The source material was peripheral blood, sampled on day 0 of MenACWY control vaccination. The receptors come from an adult in good health. Each CDR3 is given with its conserved first and last residue. Fields, in order: D gene, V gene, J gene, CDR3 length, clone size, CDR3 DNA, CDR3 protein. The D gene is left open where the match is weak. Clone size is stated in some rows and not others, as once, few, many or a class when expanded.

d_gene: NA
v_gene: TRBV15
j_gene: TRBJ1-2
len: 12
abundance: once
CDR3nt: TGTGCCACCAGCCAGAGTCGCTATGGCTACACCTTC
CDR3aa: CATSQSRYGYTF

d_gene: NA
v_gene: TRBV10-3
j_gene: TRBJ2-5
len: 13
abundance: NA
CDR3nt: TGTGCCATCAGTGGCGCAGGGCTAGAGACCCAGTACTTC
CDR3aa: CAISGAGLETQYF

d_gene: NA
v_gene: TRBV11-2
j_gene: TRBJ1-2
len: 13
abundance: NA
CDR3nt: TGTGCCAGCAGCTTAGGACAGGCATATGGCTACACCTTC
CDR3aa: CASSLGQAYGYTF

d_gene: NA
v_gene: TRBV27
j_gene: TRBJ1-1
len: 13
abundance: NA
CDR3nt: TGTGCCAGCAGTTTCACGGGCCGACCTGAAGCTTTCTTT
CDR3aa: CASSFTGRPEAFF

d_gene: TRBD2
v_gene: TRBV9
j_gene: TRBJ2-2
len: 16
abundance: NA
CDR3nt: TGTGCCAGCAGCGTGAGAGCGGGAGTTAACACCGGGGAGCTGTTTTTT
CDR3aa: CASSVRAGVNTGELFF

d_gene: NA
v_gene: TRBV6-5
j_gene: TRBJ2-1
len: 15
abundance: NA
CDR3nt: TGTGCCAGCAGTTCCTACAGGGAAGGTATGAATGAGCAGTTCTTC
CDR3aa: CASSSYREGMNEQFF

d_gene: TRBD2
v_gene: TRBV5-4
j_gene: TRBJ2-2
len: 15
abundance: NA
CDR3nt: TGTGCCAGCAGCTTGATTCAGGGAGGGACCGGGGAGCTGTTTTTT
CDR3aa: CASSLIQGGTGELFF

d_gene: NA
v_gene: TRBV6-5
j_gene: TRBJ1-5
len: 12
abundance: NA
CDR3nt: TGTGCCAGCAGTACCGGGACGCGGCCCCAGCATTTT
CDR3aa: CASSTGTRPQHF

d_gene: TRBD2
v_gene: TRBV9
j_gene: TRBJ2-1
len: 17
abundance: NA
CDR3nt: TGTGCCAGCAGCGGGGTCGGGCGTGGGAGGGCCCCCAATGAGCAGTTCTTC
CDR3aa: CASSGVGRGRAPNEQFF

d_gene: NA
v_gene: TRBV27
j_gene: TRBJ1-5
len: 14
abundance: NA
CDR3nt: TGTGCCAGCAGTATCGGAAATAGCAATCAGCCCCAGCATTTT
CDR3aa: CASSIGNSNQPQHF

d_gene: TRBD2
v_gene: TRBV3-1/TRBV3-2
j_gene: TRBJ2-3
len: 16
abundance: NA
CDR3nt: TGTGCCAGCAGCCAATGGACTAGCGGGAACACAGATACGCAGTATTTT
CDR3aa: CASSQWTSGNTDTQYF

d_gene: NA
v_gene: TRBV27
j_gene: TRBJ2-1
len: 14
abundance: NA
CDR3nt: TGTGCCAGCAGTTTATCCCCATTTTACAATGAGCAGTTCTTC
CDR3aa: CASSLSPFYNEQFF

d_gene: NA
v_gene: TRBV14
j_gene: TRBJ1-2
len: 16
abundance: few
CDR3nt: TGTGCCAGCAGCAAGGGGGGGCCAGTGCCCTACTATGGCTACACCTTC
CDR3aa: CASSKGGPVPYYGYTF

d_gene: NA
v_gene: TRBV5-1
j_gene: TRBJ1-1
len: 17
abundance: NA
CDR3nt: TGCGCCAGCAGCTTGGGCAGGGCAGGCGGTGGTGGCACTGAAGCTTTCTTT
CDR3aa: CASSLGRAGGGGTEAFF